One sample yielded the 14 T cell receptor beta chains listed below, sequenced in a study of cytomegalovirus exposure and HLA in healthy donors (dated by TCRdb to 2016 to 2017). Library construction relied on the immunoSEQ multiplex PCR assay. TCRdb retrieved this table from immuneACCESS and kept in-frame rearrangements only. Not all clones are present; in checked studies, unresolved V genes account for under half, and no reason is known for the remainder. In this sample the table shows approximately 160,000 clones, around nine tenths of which occur a single time. Around 3.4% of the sample is taken by the ten largest. Sequencing input: PBMCs. The source of these receptors is a woman under 30 in good health and CMV-seropositive.

The chain uses TRBV5-1 and TRBJ2-3, with 9 bases identical to TRBD2. Germline CDR1 and CDR2: SGHRS and YFSETQ. The CDR3 is 16 residues long. V dropped 0 bases and J dropped 2; count of bases not matched to a gene: 4. The CDR3, as DNA: TGCGCCAGCAGCTTGGTAGCTAGCGGGGTCACAGATACGCAGTATTTT. It encodes CASSLVASGVTDTQYF.

The chain links TRBV5-1 to TRBJ2-7, with 7 bases identical to TRBD1. CDR1 is SGHRS, CDR2 YFSETQ, per germline. V lost 4 bases to trimming and J lost 0 bases; unmatched junction nucleotides: 4. The CDR3 is 14 amino acids. Here the CDR3 reads CASSKDRSSYEQYF. CDR3 DNA: TGCGCCAGCAGCAAGGACAGGAGCTCCTACGAGCAGTACTTC.

This rearrangement joins TRBV4-2 to TRBJ2-3; 7 nucleotides match TRBD2. Germline trimming cut 0 bases from V and 1 base from J; bases unmatched to any gene: 10. The CDR3 totals 18 residues. The germline V gene has CDR1 LGHNA and CDR2 YNFKEQ. The CDR3 region has the DNA TGTGCCAGCAGCCAAGATGATGGCGGGAGTGATGGCACAGATACGCAGTATTTT. Translating it yields CASSQDDGGSDGTDTQYF.

The chain employs TRBV10-3 and TRBJ1-1, with D hard to call. Germline V gives CDR1 ENHRY, CDR2 SYGVKD. The length of the CDR3 is 13 residues. Trimming pared 3 bases from V and 11 bases from J, leaving 16 bases between. CDR3 DNA sequence: TGTGCCATCAGTGACTCCCTCACTGTGTATGCTTTCTTT. It yields the protein CAISDSLTVYAFF.

CDR3 region: CASSPRQGRAFLGGYTF. The CDR3 DNA reads TGTGCCAGCAGCCCACGACAGGGAAGAGCCTTTTTGGGCGGCTACACCTTC. V gene TRBV7-9 combines with J gene TRBJ1-2; TRBD1 matches 7 bases. V was clipped by 5 bases and J by 8 bases; unmatched bases: 20. The CDR3 sequence is 17 residues long. Germline assignment: CDR1 SEHNR and CDR2 FQNEAQ (reference sequence). Looking up the rest from reference TRBV7-9 and TRBJ1-2 gives the full variable domain: DTGVSQNPRHKITKRGQNVTFRCDPISEHNRLYWYRQTLGQGPEFLTYFQNEAQLEKSRLLSDRFSAERPKGSFSTLEIQRTEQGDSAMYLCASSPRQGRAFLGGYTFGSGTRLTVV.

The rearrangement links TRBV30 to TRBJ1-1; D gene unclear. CDR1 and CDR2 (germline): GTSNPN, SVGIG (reference sequence). The CDR3 spans 14 residues. With 2 bases removed from V and 1 base from J, the gap between germline ends came to 11 bases. The CDR3 coding sequence is TGTGCCTGGAGTATGACACGGAAGAACACTGAAGCTTTCTTT. It specifies CAWSMTRKNTEAFF.

The rearrangement joins TRBV7-2 to TRBJ2-5, with 8 nucleotides matching TRBD2. Per germline, CDR1 SGHTA and CDR2 FQGNSA. This CDR3 region has 15 residues. The ends lost 5 bases at V and 2 bases at J; junction bases unmatched: 7. CDR3 in DNA: TGTGCCAGCAGCCCAACCGGGACTAGGCAAGAGACCCAGTACTTC. Its protein is CASSPTGTRQETQYF.

The V gene is TRBV13, the J gene TRBJ2-7; TRBD1 agrees at 7 bases. Germline V lookup: CDR1 PRHDT, CDR2 FYEKMQ (reference sequence). Trimming cost V 5 bases and J 3 bases; bases outside gene matches: 4. The CDR3 runs to 13 residues. The CDR3: CASSHQGDYEQYF. The CDR3 region has the DNA TGTGCCAGCAGCCATCAGGGGGACTACGAGCAGTACTTC.

This chain connects TRBV6-1 to TRBJ1-1; perhaps TRBD1 as D (5 bases). Per germline, CDR1 MNHNS and CDR2 SASEGT. CDR3 size: 14 residues. V lost 1 base, J lost 5 bases, and 11 bases lay in between. CDR3 sequence: CASSEEWRTTEAFF. In DNA form, the CDR3 reads TGTGCCAGCAGTGAAGAATGGCGGACAACTGAAGCTTTCTTT.

This rearrangement joins TRBV5-1 to TRBJ2-2; D call uncertain. Trimming removed 5 bases from V and 1 base from J, with 12 bases in between. The CDR3 sequence is 15 residues long. In germline, CDR1 is SGHRS, CDR2 YFSETQ. The CDR3 is CASSLASLNTGELFF. As DNA, the CDR3 is TGCGCCAGCAGTCTCGCGAGCCTGAACACCGGGGAGCTGTTTTTT.

This clone was observed once. The rearrangement uses TRBV30 and TRBJ1-3, with TRBD1 matching 8 bases. Germline lookup yields CDR1 GTSNPN and CDR2 SVGIG (reference sequence). This CDR3 spans 14 amino acids. With 0 bases clipped from V and 2 bases from J, the junction kept 0 bases outside the gene matches. DNA for the CDR3: TGTGCCTGGAGTGTGGACAGGGCTGGAAACACCATATATTTT. Translated: CAWSVDRAGNTIYF.

The sample holds one count of this clone. The J gene is TRBJ2-7, the V gene TRBV30; 9 bases align to TRBD1. Germline V gives CDR1 GTSNPN, CDR2 SVGIG (reference sequence). CDR3 length equals 16 residues. Trimming at V came to 5 bases and at J to 5 bases, leaving 16 bases not matched to a gene. The CDR3 region has the DNA TGTGCCTGGGCAGAGCGACACAGGGGGCGCCCCCACGAGCAGTACTTC. Translation gives CAWAERHRGRPHEQYF.

The J gene is TRBJ1-5, the V gene TRBV27, with D possibly matching TRBD1 (5 bases). With 4 bases removed from V and 4 bases from J, the gap between germline ends came to 8 bases. The CDR3 spans 13 residues. CDR1 and CDR2 from the germline V gene are MNHEY and SMNVEV (reference sequence). The DNA for the CDR3 is TGTGCCAGCAGTTCGGGGGGTAATCAGCCCCAGCATTTT. Protein product: CASSSGGNQPQHF.

V and J are TRBV13 and TRBJ1-2, with a tentative D call TRBD1 (6 bases). The CDR3 loop spans 14 amino acids. Between the trimmed V and J ends, which lost 5 bases and 7 bases, there was a span of 17 bases. Per germline, CDR1 PRHDT and CDR2 FYEKMQ (reference sequence). CDR3 protein: CASSLLQGPSGYTF. The CDR3 nucleotides read TGTGCCAGCAGCCTACTACAGGGCCCGTCTGGCTACACCTTC.